Reported below is one TCR beta chain. Its antigen is unidentified. The Oncomine TCR Beta short-read assay generated sequence data from the DNA of cultured CD4+ T cells. TCRdb re-analysed the PCR reads in MiXCR, keeping a single row per CDR3 protein. The sample gives about 20,000 distinct CDR3 sequences, over 25% of which show up once; about an eighth is in the top ten. Germline V gene lookup returns CDR1 SGHDN and CDR2 FVKESK. V dropped 4 bases and J dropped 9 bases, with 13 bases sitting between them. The CDR3 is 13 amino acids. This entry comes from a study of vaccination and CD4 T cells after COVID-19. The treatment here: approximately 10-day PBMC culture with coronavirus spike peptide pools or control peptides (ViraFEST assay).

The clonotype originates from a human donor with COVID-19. This sequence joins TRBV14 and TRBJ1-5; D is ambiguous. Sequenced input: cultured CD4+ T cells from blood. The CDR3 is CASSLRAGGPQHF. The CDR3 DNA sequence: TGTGCCAGCAGCCTCCGGGCCGGCGGGCCCCAGCATTTT.